Included here is one TCR beta chain sequence, with context. The data derive from a study of blood T cells in healthy people across ages. The V and J ends lost 5 bases and 7 bases respectively, with 8 bases between them. CDR1 and CDR2 from the germline V gene are KGHDR and SFDVKD. CDR3 length: 11 residues. Primed by a sample-barcoded 5' primer and a J-beta primer mix, a second PCR proceeded for about 6 to 11 cycles. Individual samples furnished no less than 2.5 million CDR3-containing paired-end reads apiece. TCRdb called the 5' RACE reads again in MiXCR, with one record for every CDR3 protein. The repertoire holds hundreds of thousands of distinct CDR3 sequences, with approximately 43% as singletons.

The J gene is TRBJ2-7, the V gene TRBV24-1, with D hard to call. The receptor was isolated from a woman in her sixties or seventies in good health. Sequencing was carried out using blood. The CDR3 region is CATSALNEQYF. Written as DNA, the CDR3 is TGTGCCACCAGTGCTTTAAATGAGCAGTACTTC.